This entry lists 6 T cell receptor beta chains sequenced from one sample in a study of long-term antiretroviral therapy in people with HIV. Researchers report immunoSEQ v3.0 was run at survey level. Profiled with immunoSEQ multiplex PCR; TCRdb holds only in-frame clones, not every one. The sample consists of under 30,000 clones, 82% of them appearing once. Sequences were derived from unsorted PBMCs, sampled 1.1 years before starting antiretroviral therapy. All receptors derive from a woman in her thirties with HIV.

This clone was recorded only once. CDR3 in DNA: TGCAGCGTTGCCCTAAAAAACAATTCACCCCTCCACTTT. Its protein product is CSVALKNNSPLHF. The chain carries TRBV29-1 and TRBJ1-6; the D is unclear. In germline, CDR1 is SQVTM, CDR2 ANQGSEA. The CDR3 contains 13 residues. With 4 bases removed from V and 7 bases from J, the gap between germline ends came to 11 bases.

The chain couples TRBV7-3 to TRBJ2-3, with 11 positions matching TRBD2. The CDR3 runs to 12 residues. After removal of 5 bases from V and 10 bases from J, the junction contained 2 bases not matched to a gene. Germline-derived CDR1 and CDR2 are SGHTA and FQGTGA. In nucleotides, the CDR3 is TGTGCCAGCAGCGAGACTAGCGGGGCGCAGTATTTT. This encodes CASSETSGAQYF. Drawing the rest from reference TRBV7-3 and TRBJ2-3, the complete variable domain is GAGVSQTPSNKVTEKGKYVELRCDPISGHTALYWYRQSLGQGPEFLIYFQGTGAADDSGLPNDRFFAVRPEGSVSTLKIQRTERGDSAVYLCASSETSGAQYFGPGTRLTVL.

The chain links TRBV2 to TRBJ1-5; TRBD1 might be the D (6 bases). Trimming took 5 bases from V and 5 from J, leaving 10 bases between them. Germline CDR1 is SNHLY and CDR2 is FYNNEI. The CDR3 has 13 residues. The CDR3 protein is CASSPTGHQPQHF. The DNA for the CDR3 is TGTGCCAGCAGTCCGACAGGACATCAGCCCCAGCATTTT. Combining the CDR3 with reference TRBV2 and TRBJ1-5 gives the whole variable domain EPEVTQTPSHQVTQMGQEVILRCVPISNHLYFYWYRQILGQKVEFLVSFYNNEISEKSEIFDDQFSVERPDGSNFTLKIRSTKLEDSAMYFCASSPTGHQPQHFGDGTRLSIL.

The chain employs TRBV10-3 and TRBJ1-2; no firm D call. The CDR3 covers 9 residues. Germline-derived CDR1 and CDR2 are ENHRY and SYGVKD. V lost 10 bases to trimming and J lost 7 bases, with 7 bases between them. CDR3: CATTLGYTF. CDR3 nucleotides: TGTGCCACCACTCTTGGCTACACCTTC.

This chain joins TRBV10-2 and TRBJ2-7, with 9 bases aligning to TRBD1. The CDR3 runs to 15 residues. Germline values: CDR1 WSHSY, CDR2 SAAADI. The ends lost 4 bases at V and 6 bases at J; junction bases unmatched: 10. CDR3 sequence reads: CASSVRQGVGGEQYV. CDR3 nucleotides: TGCGCCAGCAGTGTGCGACAGGGGGTCGGGGGCGAGCAGTACGTC.

The chain links TRBV15 to TRBJ1-1; D is uncertain. This CDR3 has 15 residues. Trimming left V 0 bases short and J 0 bases short, with 8 bases between. CDR1 LNHNV and CDR2 YYDKDF come from the germline V gene (reference sequence). Here the CDR3 DNA reads TGTGCCACCAGCAGAGAGAAAGCGTTGAACACTGAAGCTTTCTTT. It translates to CATSREKALNTEAFF.